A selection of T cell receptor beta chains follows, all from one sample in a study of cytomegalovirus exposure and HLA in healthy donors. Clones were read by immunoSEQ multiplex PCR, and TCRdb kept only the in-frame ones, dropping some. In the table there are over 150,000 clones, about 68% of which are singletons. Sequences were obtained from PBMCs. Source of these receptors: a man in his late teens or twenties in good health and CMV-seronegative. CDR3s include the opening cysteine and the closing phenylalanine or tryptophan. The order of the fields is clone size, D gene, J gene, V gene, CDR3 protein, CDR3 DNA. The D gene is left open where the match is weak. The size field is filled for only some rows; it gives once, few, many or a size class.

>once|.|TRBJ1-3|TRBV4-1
CASSQGHSGNTIYF
TGCGCCAGCAGCCAAGGACACTCTGGAAACACCATATATTTT
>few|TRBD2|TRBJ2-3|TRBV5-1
CASSLGAGDGDTQYF
TGCGCCAGCAGCTTGGGGGCGGGAGACGGAGATACGCAGTATTTT
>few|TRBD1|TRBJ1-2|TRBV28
CASSSNRGRLGYTF
TGTGCCAGCAGTTCAAACAGGGGAAGACTTGGCTACACCTTC
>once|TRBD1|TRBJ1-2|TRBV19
CASNPSRQGGYTF
TGTGCCAGTAACCCCTCCCGACAGGGCGGCTACACCTTC
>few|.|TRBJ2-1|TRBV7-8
CASSLAWGDYPNEQFF
TGTGCCAGCAGCTTAGCGTGGGGAGACTACCCCAATGAGCAGTTCTTC
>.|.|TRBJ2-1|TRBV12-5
CASGFNLLKGPGEQFF
TGTGCTAGTGGTTTCAATTTATTGAAGGGGCCGGGTGAGCAGTTCTTC
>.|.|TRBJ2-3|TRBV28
CASSPPQGRAEKNADTQYF
TGTGCCAGCAGTCCCCCCCAGGGGAGGGCCGAAAAGAACGCAGATACGCAGTATTTT
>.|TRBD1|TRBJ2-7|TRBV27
CASSSGTGTTYEQYF
TGTGCCAGCAGTTCCGGGACAGGAACCACCTACGAGCAGTACTTC
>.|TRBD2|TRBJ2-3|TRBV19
CASSIRLAAGTDTQYF
TGTGCCAGTAGTATACGACTAGCGGCGGGCACAGATACGCAGTATTTT
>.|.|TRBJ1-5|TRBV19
CASHTSPYSNQPQHF
TGTGCCAGCCACACCTCCCCGTATAGCAATCAGCCCCAGCATTTT
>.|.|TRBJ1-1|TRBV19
CASYTGRGTEAFF
TGTGCCAGCTACACAGGGAGGGGGACTGAAGCTTTCTTT
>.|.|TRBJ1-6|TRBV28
CASSSNSPLHF
TGTGCCAGCAGTTCGAATTCACCCCTCCACTTT
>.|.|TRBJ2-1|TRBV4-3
CASSLLALSSYNEQFF
TGCGCCAGCAGCCTCTTAGCGTTGAGCTCCTACAATGAGCAGTTCTTC
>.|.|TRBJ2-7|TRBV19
CASSMGSGTPYEQYF
TGTGCCAGTAGTATGGGTTCCGGGACACCGTACGAGCAGTACTTC
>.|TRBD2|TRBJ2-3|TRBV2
CASSEELAGVTDTQYF
TGTGCCAGCAGTGAAGAGCTAGCGGGGGTCACAGATACGCAGTATTTT